The next 17 T cell receptor beta chains were all read from a single sample in a study of OX40 agonist ivuxolimab in advanced cancers. Using immunoSEQ multiplex PCR, the repertoire was profiled, and TCRdb retains in-frame clones only, with some absent. Among approximately 92,000 clones listed, approximately 94% were seen once. Sequenced material: CD4+ or CD8+ T cells sorted from blood, taken in a trial of the OX40 agonist ivuxolimab. The receptors were sampled from an adult with an advanced solid tumor such as melanoma, head and neck, liver or kidney cancer.

J is TRBJ1-1 and V is TRBV28; D not certain. Trimming cost V 4 bases and J 1 base, with 13 bases left between them. The CDR3 sequence is 15 residues long. The germline CDR1 and CDR2 sequences are MDHEN and SYDVKM. The CDR3 sequence is CASSSPRKGNTEAFF. Written as DNA, the CDR3 is TGTGCCAGCAGTTCGCCGCGGAAGGGGAACACTGAAGCTTTCTTT. Based on the CDR3 plus reference TRBV28 and TRBJ1-1, the full variable domain is DVKVTQSSRYLVKRTGEKVFLECVQDMDHENMFWYRQDPGLGLRLIYFSYDVKMKEKGDIPEGYSVSREKKERFSLILESASTNQTSMYLCASSSPRKGNTEAFFGQGTRLTVV.

The chain joins TRBV6-1 to TRBJ2-7; 9 bases align to TRBD1. V lost 6 bases to trimming and J lost 0 bases; unmatched junction nucleotides: 3. Germline V gene lookup returns CDR1 MNHNS and CDR2 SASEGT. The CDR3 runs 14 residues. The CDR3 DNA follows: TGTGCCAGCAGGGGACAGGGCCTCTCCTACGAGCAGTACTTC. Protein product: CASRGQGLSYEQYF.

V and J are TRBV6-6 and TRBJ2-7; D not resolved. The V gene lost 4 bases and the J gene lost 3 bases, with 16 bases spanning the gap. Germline V gene data show CDR1 as MNHNY and CDR2 as SVGAGI (reference sequence). The CDR3 covers 15 residues. The CDR3 DNA follows: TGTGCCAGCAGTTCTCACCCGGGTTCCTACTACGAGCAGTACTTC. This gives the protein CASSSHPGSYYEQYF.

This chain links TRBV6-6 with TRBJ1-1; a possible D gene is TRBD1 (5 bases). This CDR3 spans 15 amino acids. The germline V and J ends were trimmed by 8 bases and 3 bases, with 19 bases remaining between them. From germline, CDR1 is MNHNY and CDR2 SVGAGI (reference sequence). In DNA, the CDR3 is TGTGCCAGCGCCCCTAGCGGGGCAGGCCACACTGAAGCTTTCTTT. Protein: CASAPSGAGHTEAFF.

In DNA form, the CDR3 reads TGTGCCAGCAGTGTAACAGCCGGCTCTGGAAACACCATATATTTT. This codes for CASSVTAGSGNTIYF. The genes are TRBV28 and TRBJ1-3, with no clear D. This CDR3 region has 15 residues. Germline V gene lookup returns CDR1 MDHEN and CDR2 SYDVKM. The V and J ends lost 5 bases and 0 bases respectively, with 11 bases between them.

This rearrangement joins TRBV28 to TRBJ2-3, with TRBD2 matching 8 bases. The CDR3 loop spans 18 amino acids. Germline values: CDR1 MDHEN, CDR2 SYDVKM. J lost 4 bases, V lost 2 bases, and 14 bases had no gene match. CDR3 residues: CASSLRGRDGGAPDTQYF. In DNA, the CDR3 is TGTGCCAGCAGTTTAAGAGGTCGGGACGGGGGGGCCCCAGATACGCAGTATTTT.

V and J are TRBV29-1 and TRBJ2-1, with 13 bases identical to TRBD2. The CDR3 sequence is 14 residues long. With V trimmed by 3 bases and J by 6 bases, 2 bases remained unmatched. The germline CDR1 and CDR2 sequences are SQVTM and ANQGSEA. DNA of the CDR3: TGCAGCGTTGAGGGGACTAGCGGGATCAATGAGCAGTTCTTC. Its translation is CSVEGTSGINEQFF.

The chain has TRBV27 and TRBJ2-5; the D call may be TRBD1 or TRBD2 (6 bases each). Germline V CDR1 and CDR2: MNHEY, SMNVEV (reference sequence). The CDR3 length is 14 residues. Trimming removed 2 bases at V and 1 base at J, with 8 bases between. CDR3 region: CASSLRGPQETQYF. The CDR3, as DNA: TGTGCCAGCAGTTTACGGGGGCCCCAAGAGACCCAGTACTTC.

The CDR3 bases are TGCAGTGCTAGAGAAGCGGCTGGGCTGTTTTTT. Protein: CSAREAAGLFF. The chain recombines TRBV20-1 with TRBJ2-2; TRBD2 is a possible D gene (5 bases). Per the germline V gene, CDR1 is DFQATT and CDR2 is SNEGSKA (reference sequence). The V gene lost 0 bases and the J gene lost 13 bases, with 9 bases spanning the gap. This CDR3 has 11 residues.

The genes are TRBV19 and TRBJ2-3; a weak D match, TRBD1 (5 bases). This CDR3 comprises 15 residues. Looked up from germline, CDR1 is LNHDA and CDR2 is SQIVND (reference sequence). The V gene lost 1 base and the J gene lost 3 bases, with 11 bases spanning the gap. CDR3 in amino acids: CASSIGPGNTDTQYF. Written as DNA, the CDR3 is TGTGCCAGTAGTATAGGGCCAGGGAATACAGATACGCAGTATTTT.

The chain joins TRBV27 to TRBJ1-5; 8 bases are a match to TRBD1. V gave up 1 base and J gave up 0 bases; unmatched junction bases: 11. The CDR3 is 19 amino acids. CDR1 is MNHEY and CDR2 is SMNVEV in the germline V gene (reference sequence). CDR3 sequence: CASSLWGPGTGLSNQPQHF. CDR3 coding DNA: TGTGCCAGCAGTTTATGGGGGCCCGGGACAGGTCTTAGCAATCAGCCCCAGCATTTT.

This clone showed up just once. The chain uses TRBV5-1 and TRBJ2-3; 8 positions match TRBD1. This CDR3 spans 17 amino acids. Germline V gene data show CDR1 as SGHRS and CDR2 as YFSETQ. The trim removed 2 bases at V and 1 base at J, leaving 9 bases unmatched. CDR3 protein: CASSFGTGDGGTDTQYF. The CDR3 DNA reads TGCGCCAGCAGCTTCGGGACAGGCGATGGGGGCACAGATACGCAGTATTTT. The full variable domain, completed using reference TRBV5-1 and TRBJ2-3, is KAGVTQTPRYLIKTRGQQVTLSCSPISGHRSVSWYQQTPGQGLQFLFEYFSETQRNKGNFPGRFSGRQFSNSRSEMNVSTLELGDSALYLCASSFGTGDGGTDTQYFGPGTRLTVL.

This rearrangement joins TRBV27 to TRBJ2-3; TRBD1 is a possible D gene (5 bases). V was pared by 4 bases and J by 3 bases, with 17 bases between. The CDR3 totals 16 residues. The germline CDR1 and CDR2 sequences are MNHEY and SMNVEV (reference sequence). The CDR3 DNA reads TGTGCCAGCAGTTCTCCAGGGTCCTTTAGGACAGATACGCAGTATTTT. Translating it yields CASSSPGSFRTDTQYF.

The chain uses TRBV5-1 and TRBJ2-1, with 7 bases that match TRBD2. In germline, CDR1 is SGHRS, CDR2 YFSETQ. This CDR3 is 15 amino acids long. V lost 0 bases and J lost 7; bases outside the gene matches: 7. CDR3 sequence (DNA): TGCGCCAGCAGCTTGGGATGGACCGGGGGGAATGAGCAGTTCTTC. Residues: CASSLGWTGGNEQFF.

The chain employs TRBV7-9 and TRBJ1-2; no firm D call. The ends were cut back, 1 base at V and 8 bases at J, with 8 bases in the middle. Germline V gene data show CDR1 as SEHNR and CDR2 as FQNEAQ (reference sequence). The CDR3 consists of 12 residues. The CDR3 sequence: CASSLGRNGYTF. In DNA form, the CDR3 reads TGTGCCAGCAGCTTAGGCAGGAACGGCTACACCTTC.

The rearrangement uses TRBV5-4 and TRBJ1-1, with D possibly TRBD1 on 5 matching bases. The CDR3 loop spans 14 amino acids. Trimming stripped 4 bases from V and 0 bases from J, with 10 bases between. Germline assignment: CDR1 SGHNT and CDR2 YYREEE (reference sequence). DNA for the CDR3: TGTGCCAGCAGCGAGACAGTGATGAACACTGAAGCTTTCTTT. Its translation: CASSETVMNTEAFF.

The chain's CDR3 is CASSLLGYYEQYF. The CDR3 nucleotides are TGTGCCAGCAGCTTGCTGGGGTACTACGAGCAGTACTTC. The chain combines TRBV5-4 with TRBJ2-7; D is ambiguous. CDR3 length: 13 residues. CDR1 and CDR2 (germline): SGHNT, YYREEE (reference sequence). V lost 1 base, J lost 3 bases, and 8 bases lay in between.